The 8 T cell receptor beta chains below come from one sample, sequenced in a study of early T cells in non-severe SARS-CoV-2 infection. From the 5' RACE reads, TCRdb called clonotypes with MiXCR, one entry per CDR3 protein. Of approximately 69,000 distinct CDR3 sequences listed, roughly 10% are singletons. The material sequenced was whole blood. These receptors all stem from an adult who was a healthcare worker with PCR-confirmed SARS-CoV-2 infection or an uninfected control (not recorded which).

This clonotype was counted between two and nine times. The rearrangement joins TRBV24-1 to TRBJ2-1; maybe TRBD1 (5 bases). The germline V gene encodes CDR1 KGHDR and CDR2 SFDVKD. The CDR3 loop spans 13 amino acids. The V end was cut by 0 bases, the J end by 9 bases, with 8 bases between. This CDR3 reads CATSDLGHGEQFF. In nucleotides, the CDR3 is TGTGCCACCAGTGATTTGGGACACGGTGAGCAGTTCTTC.

Ten or more counts support this clonotype. The J gene is TRBJ2-6, the V gene TRBV3-1, with TRBD1 identical over 7 bases. Losses at the gene ends were 4 bases for V and 0 bases for J; bases not matched to a gene: 9. Germline CDR1 and CDR2: LGHDT and YNNKEL (reference sequence). This CDR3 is built from 18 residues. CDR3 sequence: CASSLHGQANSGANVLTF. In nucleotides, the CDR3 is TGTGCCAGCAGCCTACACGGACAGGCAAACTCTGGGGCCAACGTCCTGACTTTC.

This clonotype was counted ten times or more. The chain couples TRBV7-9 to TRBJ2-3; 8 positions match TRBD2. The CDR3 has 13 residues. Germline V gives CDR1 SEHNR, CDR2 FQNEAQ (reference sequence). After removal of 5 bases from V and 4 bases from J, the junction contained 2 bases not matched to a gene. The CDR3 loop is CASSPGGADTQYF. The CDR3, as DNA: TGTGCCAGCAGCCCGGGAGGGGCAGATACGCAGTATTTT. Filled out from reference TRBV7-9 and TRBJ2-3, the complete variable domain reads DTGVSQNPRHKITKRGQNVTFRCDPISEHNRLYWYRQTLGQGPEFLTYFQNEAQLEKSRLLSDRFSAERPKGSFSTLEIQRTEQGDSAMYLCASSPGGADTQYFGPGTRLTVL.

In this sample, this clonotype turned up many times. The chain employs TRBV7-2 and TRBJ2-1; 9 bases line up with TRBD2. In germline, CDR1 is SGHTA, CDR2 FQGNSA. V was clipped by 5 bases and J by 7 bases; unmatched bases: 15. The CDR3 loop spans 17 amino acids. Here the CDR3 reads CASSPWVGGRARNEQFF. In DNA, the CDR3 is TGTGCCAGCAGCCCATGGGTTGGCGGGAGGGCCAGGAATGAGCAGTTCTTC. Full variable domain (missing parts from reference TRBV7-2 and TRBJ2-1): GAGVSQSPSNKVTEKGKDVELRCDPISGHTALYWYRQSLGQGLEFLIYFQGNSAPDKSGLPSDRFSAERTGGSVSTLTIQRTQQEDSAVYLCASSPWVGGRARNEQFFGPGTRLTVL.

This clonotype was detected many times. The chain couples TRBV20-1 to TRBJ1-1, with D possibly matching TRBD1 (6 bases). CDR1 and CDR2 (germline): DFQATT, SNEGSKA (reference sequence). The CDR3 contains 16 residues. The germline V and J ends were trimmed by 0 bases and 4 bases, with 18 bases remaining between them. CDR3 in DNA: TGCAGTGCTAGAGAAAGGGTCGGCAGGGGCGGCACTGAAGCTTTCTTT. The encoded protein is CSARERVGRGGTEAFF.

This clonotype has a count of ten or more. J is TRBJ1-4 and V is TRBV29-1; the match to TRBD1 covers 9 bases. In germline, CDR1 is SQVTM, CDR2 ANQGSEA. Trimming removed 5 bases from V and 4 bases from J; junction bases left unmatched: 2. This CDR3 contains 13 residues. The CDR3 reads CSVLDRGNEKLFF. The CDR3 DNA reads TGCAGCGTTCTGGACAGGGGTAATGAAAAACTGTTTTTT.

Ten or more counts support this clonotype. The chain joins TRBV2 to TRBJ1-2; D not resolved. Trimming shortened V by 5 bases and J by 0 bases, and 10 bases separated the two germline ends. Germline V lookup: CDR1 SNHLY, CDR2 FYNNEI. This CDR3 is 14 amino acids long. CDR3: CASSTRTSNYGYTF. The CDR3 DNA follows: TGTGCCAGCAGTACGAGGACTTCTAACTATGGCTACACCTTC.

This clonotype was counted at least ten times. The V call is TRBV18, the J call TRBJ2-6; a possible D gene is TRBD2 (5 bases). CDR3 size: 15 residues. V gave up 3 bases and J gave up 2 bases, with 8 bases separating them. Germline lookup yields CDR1 KGHSH and CDR2 LQKENI. The CDR3 DNA is TGTGCCAGCTCACCGGCGGGCACTGGGGCCAACGTCCTGACTTTC. Encoded protein: CASSPAGTGANVLTF.